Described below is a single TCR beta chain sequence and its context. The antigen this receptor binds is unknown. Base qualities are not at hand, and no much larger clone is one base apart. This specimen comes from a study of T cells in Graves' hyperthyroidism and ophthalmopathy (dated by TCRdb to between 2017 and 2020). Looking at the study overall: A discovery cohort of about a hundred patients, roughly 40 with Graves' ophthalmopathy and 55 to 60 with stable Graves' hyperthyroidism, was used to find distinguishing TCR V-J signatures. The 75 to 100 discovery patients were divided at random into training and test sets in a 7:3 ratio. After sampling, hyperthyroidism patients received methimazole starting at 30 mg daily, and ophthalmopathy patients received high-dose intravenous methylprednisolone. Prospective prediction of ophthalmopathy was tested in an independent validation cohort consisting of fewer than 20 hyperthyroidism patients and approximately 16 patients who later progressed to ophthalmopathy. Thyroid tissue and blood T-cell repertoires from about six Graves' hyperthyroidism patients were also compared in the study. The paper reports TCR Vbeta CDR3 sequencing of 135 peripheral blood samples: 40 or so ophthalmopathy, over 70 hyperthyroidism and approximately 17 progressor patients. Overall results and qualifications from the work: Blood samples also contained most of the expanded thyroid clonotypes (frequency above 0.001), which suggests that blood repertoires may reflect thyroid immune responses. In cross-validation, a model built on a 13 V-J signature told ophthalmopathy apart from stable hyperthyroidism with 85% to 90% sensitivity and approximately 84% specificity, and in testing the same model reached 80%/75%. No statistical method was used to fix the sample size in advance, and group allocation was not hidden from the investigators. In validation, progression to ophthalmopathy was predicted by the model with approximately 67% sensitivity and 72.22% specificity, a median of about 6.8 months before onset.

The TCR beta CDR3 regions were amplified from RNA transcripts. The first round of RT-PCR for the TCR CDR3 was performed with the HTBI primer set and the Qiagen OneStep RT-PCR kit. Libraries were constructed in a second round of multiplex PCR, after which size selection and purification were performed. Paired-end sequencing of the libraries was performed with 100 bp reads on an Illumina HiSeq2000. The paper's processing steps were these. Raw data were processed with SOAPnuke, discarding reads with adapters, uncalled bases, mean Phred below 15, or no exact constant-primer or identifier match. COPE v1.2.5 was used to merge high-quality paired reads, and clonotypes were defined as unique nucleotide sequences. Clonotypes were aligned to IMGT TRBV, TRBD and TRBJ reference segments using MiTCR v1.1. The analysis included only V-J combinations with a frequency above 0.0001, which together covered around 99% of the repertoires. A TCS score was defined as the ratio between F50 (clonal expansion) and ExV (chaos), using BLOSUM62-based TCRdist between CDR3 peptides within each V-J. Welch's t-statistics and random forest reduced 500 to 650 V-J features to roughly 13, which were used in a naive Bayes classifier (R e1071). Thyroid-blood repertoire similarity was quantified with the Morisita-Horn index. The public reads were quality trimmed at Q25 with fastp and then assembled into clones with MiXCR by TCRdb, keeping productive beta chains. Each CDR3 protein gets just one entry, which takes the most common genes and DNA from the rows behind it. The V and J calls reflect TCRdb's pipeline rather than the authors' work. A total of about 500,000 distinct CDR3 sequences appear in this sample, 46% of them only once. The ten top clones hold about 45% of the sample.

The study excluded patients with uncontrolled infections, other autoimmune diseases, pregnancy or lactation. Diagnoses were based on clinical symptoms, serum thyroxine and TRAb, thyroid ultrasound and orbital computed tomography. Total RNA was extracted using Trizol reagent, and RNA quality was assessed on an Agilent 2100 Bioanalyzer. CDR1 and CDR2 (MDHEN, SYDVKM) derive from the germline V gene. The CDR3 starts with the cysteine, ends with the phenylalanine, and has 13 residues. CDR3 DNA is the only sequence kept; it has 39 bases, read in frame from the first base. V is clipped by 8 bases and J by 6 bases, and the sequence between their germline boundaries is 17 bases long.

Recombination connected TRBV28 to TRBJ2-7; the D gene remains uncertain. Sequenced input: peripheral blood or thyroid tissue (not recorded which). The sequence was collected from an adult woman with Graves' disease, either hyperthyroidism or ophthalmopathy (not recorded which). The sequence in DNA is TGTGCCAGCGTCGACCGATACTTTGGCGAGCAGTACTTC. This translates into CASVDRYFGEQYF.